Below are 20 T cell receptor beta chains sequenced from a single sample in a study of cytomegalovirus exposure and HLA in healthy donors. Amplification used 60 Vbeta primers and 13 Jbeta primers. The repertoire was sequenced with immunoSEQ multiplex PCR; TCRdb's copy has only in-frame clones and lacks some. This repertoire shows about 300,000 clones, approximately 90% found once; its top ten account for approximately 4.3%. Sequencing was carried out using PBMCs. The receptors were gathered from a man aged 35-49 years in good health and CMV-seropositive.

CDR3 sequence: CASARVGNTIYF. The CDR3 nucleotides are TGTGCCAGCGCCCGAGTCGGAAACACCATATATTTT. This chain uses TRBV9 with TRBJ1-3, with D hard to call. Trimming removed 7 bases at V and 4 bases at J, with 9 bases between. CDR3 length equals 12 residues. From germline, CDR1 is SGDLS and CDR2 YYNGEE. Using reference TRBV9 and TRBJ1-3 for the parts outside the CDR3, the full variable domain is DSGVTQTPKHLITATGQRVTLRCSPRSGDLSVYWYQQSLDQGLQFLIQYYNGEERAKGNILERFSAQQFPDLHSELNLSSLELGDSALYFCASARVGNTIYFGEGSWLTVV.

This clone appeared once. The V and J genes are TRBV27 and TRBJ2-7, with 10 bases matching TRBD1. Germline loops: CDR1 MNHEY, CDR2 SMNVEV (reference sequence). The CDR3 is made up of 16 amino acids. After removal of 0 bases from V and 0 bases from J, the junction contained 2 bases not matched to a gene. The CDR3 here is CASSLSGQGGSYEQYF. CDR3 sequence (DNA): TGTGCCAGCAGTTTATCTGGACAGGGGGGCTCCTACGAGCAGTACTTC.

The chain's CDR3 is CASTPGRGGPKNIQYF. CDR3 coding DNA: TGTGCCAGCACCCCCGGCCGAGGAGGTCCCAAAAACATTCAGTACTTC. The chain joins TRBV28 to TRBJ2-4; tentatively, D is TRBD2 (5 bases). The V end was cut by 7 bases, the J end by 2 bases, with 18 bases between. This CDR3 has 16 amino acids. Germline V gives CDR1 MDHEN, CDR2 SYDVKM.

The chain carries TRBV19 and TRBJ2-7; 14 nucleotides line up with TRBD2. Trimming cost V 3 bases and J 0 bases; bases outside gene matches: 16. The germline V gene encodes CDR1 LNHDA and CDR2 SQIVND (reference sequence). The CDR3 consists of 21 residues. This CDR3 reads CASSIRGTSGSSEGVSYEQYF. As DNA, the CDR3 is TGTGCCAGTAGTATTCGCGGGACTAGCGGGAGTTCGGAAGGGGTCTCCTACGAGCAGTACTTC.

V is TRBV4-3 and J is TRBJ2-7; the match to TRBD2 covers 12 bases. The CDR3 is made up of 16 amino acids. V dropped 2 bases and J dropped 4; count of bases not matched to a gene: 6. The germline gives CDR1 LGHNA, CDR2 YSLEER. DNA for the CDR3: TGCGCCAGCAGCCAACCCTCTAGCGGGAGGGCTTACGAGCAGTACTTC. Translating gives CASSQPSSGRAYEQYF.

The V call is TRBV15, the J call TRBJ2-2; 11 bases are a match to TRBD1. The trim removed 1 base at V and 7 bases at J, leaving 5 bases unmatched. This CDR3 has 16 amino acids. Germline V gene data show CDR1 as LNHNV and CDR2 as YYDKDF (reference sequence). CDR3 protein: CATSRGAGTGGGELFF. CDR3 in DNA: TGTGCCACCAGCAGAGGAGCCGGGACAGGGGGCGGGGAGCTGTTTTTT.

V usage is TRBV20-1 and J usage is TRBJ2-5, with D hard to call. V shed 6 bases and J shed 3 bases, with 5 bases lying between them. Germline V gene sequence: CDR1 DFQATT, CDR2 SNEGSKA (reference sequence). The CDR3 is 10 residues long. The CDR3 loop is CSAQEETQYF. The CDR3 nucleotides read TGCAGTGCGCAGGAAGAGACCCAGTACTTC.

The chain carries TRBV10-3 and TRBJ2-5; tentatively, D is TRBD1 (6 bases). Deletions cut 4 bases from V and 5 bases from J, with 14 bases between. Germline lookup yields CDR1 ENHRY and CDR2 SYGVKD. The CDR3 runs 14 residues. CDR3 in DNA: TGTGCCATCAGTGGAACAGGGATGAGGGAGACCCAGTACTTC. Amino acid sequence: CAISGTGMRETQYF.

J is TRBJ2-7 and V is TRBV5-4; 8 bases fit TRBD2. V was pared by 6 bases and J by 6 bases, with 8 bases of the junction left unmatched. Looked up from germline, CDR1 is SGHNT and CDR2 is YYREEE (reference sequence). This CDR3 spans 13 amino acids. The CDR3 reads CASTRGGQGEQYF. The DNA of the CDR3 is TGTGCCAGCACCCGGGGGGGGCAGGGCGAGCAGTACTTC.

In nucleotides, the CDR3 is TGTGCCAGCAGCATAAGCGGGAGTTCCTACAATGAGCAGTTCTTC. As protein: CASSISGSSYNEQFF. The chain couples TRBV11-3 to TRBJ2-1; 8 nucleotides line up with TRBD2. This CDR3 has 15 residues. Germline loops: CDR1 SGHNT, CDR2 YENEEA. V dropped 5 bases and J dropped 1; count of bases not matched to a gene: 4.

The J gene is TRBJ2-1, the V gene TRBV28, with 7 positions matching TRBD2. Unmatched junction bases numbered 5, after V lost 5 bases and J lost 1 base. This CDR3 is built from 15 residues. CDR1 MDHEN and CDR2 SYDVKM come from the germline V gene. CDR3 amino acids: CASSQAGPSYNEQFF. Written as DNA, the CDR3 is TGTGCCAGCAGTCAAGCGGGACCATCCTACAATGAGCAGTTCTTC. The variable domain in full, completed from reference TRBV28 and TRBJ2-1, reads DVKVTQSSRYLVKRTGEKVFLECVQDMDHENMFWYRQDPGLGLRLIYFSYDVKMKEKGDIPEGYSVSREKKERFSLILESASTNQTSMYLCASSQAGPSYNEQFFGPGTRLTVL.

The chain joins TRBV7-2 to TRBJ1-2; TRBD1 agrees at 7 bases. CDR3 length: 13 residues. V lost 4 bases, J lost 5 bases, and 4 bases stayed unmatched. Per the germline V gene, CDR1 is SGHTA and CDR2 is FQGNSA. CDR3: CASSSETGYGYTF. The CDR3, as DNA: TGTGCCAGCAGCTCTGAGACAGGGTATGGCTACACCTTC.

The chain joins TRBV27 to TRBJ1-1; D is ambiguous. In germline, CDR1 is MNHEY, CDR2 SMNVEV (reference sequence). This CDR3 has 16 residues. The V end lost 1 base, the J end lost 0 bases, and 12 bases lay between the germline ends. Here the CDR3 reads CASSLLGGRVNTEAFF. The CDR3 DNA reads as TGTGCCAGCAGTTTATTAGGTGGGAGGGTGAACACTGAAGCTTTCTTT.

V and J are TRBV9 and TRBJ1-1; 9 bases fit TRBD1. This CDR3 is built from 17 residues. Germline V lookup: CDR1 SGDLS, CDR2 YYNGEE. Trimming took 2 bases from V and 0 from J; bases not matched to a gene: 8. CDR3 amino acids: CASSVRDRVLMNTEAFF. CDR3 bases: TGTGCCAGCAGCGTCCGGGACAGGGTTCTCATGAACACTGAAGCTTTCTTT.

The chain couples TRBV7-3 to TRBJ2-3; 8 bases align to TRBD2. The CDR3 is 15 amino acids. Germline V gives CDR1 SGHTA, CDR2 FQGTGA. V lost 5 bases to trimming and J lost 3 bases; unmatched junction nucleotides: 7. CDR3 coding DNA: TGTGCCAGCAGCCCCCTAGCGGGTACAACAGATACGCAGTATTTT. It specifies CASSPLAGTTDTQYF.

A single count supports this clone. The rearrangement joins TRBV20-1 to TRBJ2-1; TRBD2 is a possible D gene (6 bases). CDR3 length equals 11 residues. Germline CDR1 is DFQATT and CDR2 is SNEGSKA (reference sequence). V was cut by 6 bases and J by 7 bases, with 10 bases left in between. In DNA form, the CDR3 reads TGCAGTGCCCTCCGGGGGAATGAGCAGTTCTTC. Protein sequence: CSALRGNEQFF.

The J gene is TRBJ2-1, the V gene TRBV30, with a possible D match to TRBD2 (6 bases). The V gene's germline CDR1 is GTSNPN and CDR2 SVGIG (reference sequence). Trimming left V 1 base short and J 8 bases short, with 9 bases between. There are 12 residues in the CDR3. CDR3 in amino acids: CAWSAGLYEQFF. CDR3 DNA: TGTGCCTGGAGTGCCGGACTATATGAGCAGTTCTTC.

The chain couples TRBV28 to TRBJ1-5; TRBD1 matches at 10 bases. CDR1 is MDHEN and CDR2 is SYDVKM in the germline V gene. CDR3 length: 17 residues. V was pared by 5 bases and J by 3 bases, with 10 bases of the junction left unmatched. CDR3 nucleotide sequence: TGTGCCAGCAGTACCGGGACAGGGGCAGCAGACAATCAGCCCCAGCATTTT. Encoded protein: CASSTGTGAADNQPQHF.

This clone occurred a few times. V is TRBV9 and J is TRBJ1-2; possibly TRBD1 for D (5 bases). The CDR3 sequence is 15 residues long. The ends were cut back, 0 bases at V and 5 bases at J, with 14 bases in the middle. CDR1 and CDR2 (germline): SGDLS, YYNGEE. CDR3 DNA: TGTGCCAGCAGCGTAGGCCAGGGAACTCAATATGGCTACACCTTC. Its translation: CASSVGQGTQYGYTF.

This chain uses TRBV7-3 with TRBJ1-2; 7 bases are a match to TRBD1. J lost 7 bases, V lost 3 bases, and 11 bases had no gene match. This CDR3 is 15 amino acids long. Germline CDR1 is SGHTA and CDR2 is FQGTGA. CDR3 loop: CASSLGQGGLGGYTF. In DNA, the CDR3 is TGTGCCAGCAGCTTGGGGCAGGGGGGCCTCGGTGGCTACACCTTC.